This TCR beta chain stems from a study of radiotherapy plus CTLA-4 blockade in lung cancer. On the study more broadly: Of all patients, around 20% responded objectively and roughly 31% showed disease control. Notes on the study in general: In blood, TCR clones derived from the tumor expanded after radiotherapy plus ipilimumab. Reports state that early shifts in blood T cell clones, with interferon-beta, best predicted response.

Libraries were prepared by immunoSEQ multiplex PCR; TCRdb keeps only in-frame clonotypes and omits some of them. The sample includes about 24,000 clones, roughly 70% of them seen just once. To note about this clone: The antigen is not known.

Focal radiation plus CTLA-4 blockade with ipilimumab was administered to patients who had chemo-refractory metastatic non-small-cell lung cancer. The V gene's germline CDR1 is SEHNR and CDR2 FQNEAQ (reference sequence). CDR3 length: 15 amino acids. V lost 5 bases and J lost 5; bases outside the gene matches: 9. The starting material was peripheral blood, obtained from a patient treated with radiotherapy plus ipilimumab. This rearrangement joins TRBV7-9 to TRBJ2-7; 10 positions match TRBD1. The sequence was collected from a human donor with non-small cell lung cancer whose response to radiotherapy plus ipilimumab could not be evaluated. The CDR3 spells CASSLTGGGLHEQYF. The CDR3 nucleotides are TGTGCCAGCAGCCTGACAGGGGGCGGGTTGCACGAGCAGTACTTC.